This T cell receptor (beta chain) was profiled in a study of cytomegalovirus exposure and HLA in healthy donors. Points from the study as a whole: A list of 164 TCR beta chains associated with cytomegalovirus was given. One later analysis reportedly identified an Asian-associated ancestry cluster that showed fewer N-insertions than the roughly 720-donor mean.

PCR was performed using 60 Vbeta and 13 Jbeta primers. Generated by immunoSEQ multiplex PCR, the TCRdb table keeps only in-frame clones and is missing some. The table shows about 120,000 clones, with around 88% occurring only once. Trimming removed 0 bases at V and 0 bases at J, with 10 bases between. The germline CDR1 and CDR2 sequences are LGHNA and YSLEER. The CDR3 loop spans 16 amino acids. In the case of this clone: Its antigen remains unidentified.

V gene TRBV4-3 combines with J gene TRBJ2-3; D uncertain. Source material: PBMCs. The receptor's source is a man between 35 and 55 years old in good health and CMV-seronegative. CDR3 in amino acids: CASSQETTASTDTQYF. The CDR3 region has the DNA TGCGCCAGCAGCCAAGAAACAACAGCCAGCACAGATACGCAGTATTTT.